This T cell receptor (beta chain) emerged from a study of CD8 T cells in ankylosing spondylitis. TCRdb passed the 5' RACE reads through MiXCR, listing each CDR3 protein once. This sample yields some 290,000 distinct CDR3 sequences, of which 15% to 20% are seen a single time; 7.5% to 9.5% belongs to the top ten. General observations from the study: Reportedly, matched ankylosing spondylitis synovial fluid was significantly enriched for disease-linked clones.

Points on this clonotype: What it binds is not known.

Germline trimming cut 5 bases from V and 1 base from J; bases unmatched to any gene: 3. The germline CDR1 and CDR2 sequences are SGHAT and FQDESV (reference sequence). This CDR3 spans 14 amino acids. The J gene is TRBJ2-5, the V gene TRBV11-1; TRBD1 aligns across 8 bases. The sample comprised blood, either unsorted or a sorted T cell fraction (not recorded which). The TCR sequence derives from a male donor with ankylosing spondylitis or in good health (not recorded which). For the CDR3, the DNA is TGTGCCAGCAGCCGGACAGGGATCCAAGAGACCCAGTACTTC. Encoded protein: CASSRTGIQETQYF.